This TCR beta chain originates from a study of cytomegalovirus exposure and HLA in healthy donors. General study results and limits: Highest at DRB1 and lowest at HLA-C, TCR association rates differed among HLA loci in a later analysis.

13 Jbeta primers and 60 Vbeta primers were used for the PCR. Libraries were prepared by immunoSEQ multiplex PCR; TCRdb keeps only in-frame clonotypes and omits some of them. The table includes 95,000 to 120,000 clones, under 70% detected once. This clone showed up just once. Antigen: not known. The sample taken for sequencing was PBMCs. The sequence was obtained from a man in his late teens or twenties in good health and CMV-seropositive.

CDR3 in amino acids: CASSLVPSTDTQYF. CDR3 in DNA: TGTGCCAGCAGCTTAGTTCCTAGCACAGATACGCAGTATTTT. This rearrangement joins TRBV7-9 to TRBJ2-3, with no clear D. Trimming removed 1 base at V and 0 bases at J, with 5 bases between. The CDR3 loop spans 14 amino acids. The germline CDR1 and CDR2 sequences are SEHNR and FQNEAQ (reference sequence).